The T cell receptor (beta chain) described here comes from a study of control samples from healthy donors and cancer patients. The J segment lost 6 bases and the V segment lost 6 bases, leaving 10 bases of the junction unmatched. The CDR3 has 14 amino acids. Per germline, CDR1 ENHRY and CDR2 SYGVKD. Libraries were prepared by immunoSEQ multiplex PCR; TCRdb keeps only in-frame clonotypes and omits some of them. The sample has roughly 130,000 clones, approximately 92% seen once. Sequencing input: blood. The source is a man aged 18 to 30 in good health. The rearrangement joins TRBV10-3 to TRBJ1-1, with TRBD1 matching 7 bases. CDR3 residues: CAISDSDRAAEAFF. CDR3 nucleotides: TGTGCCATCAGCGACTCAGACAGGGCGGCTGAAGCTTTCTTT.